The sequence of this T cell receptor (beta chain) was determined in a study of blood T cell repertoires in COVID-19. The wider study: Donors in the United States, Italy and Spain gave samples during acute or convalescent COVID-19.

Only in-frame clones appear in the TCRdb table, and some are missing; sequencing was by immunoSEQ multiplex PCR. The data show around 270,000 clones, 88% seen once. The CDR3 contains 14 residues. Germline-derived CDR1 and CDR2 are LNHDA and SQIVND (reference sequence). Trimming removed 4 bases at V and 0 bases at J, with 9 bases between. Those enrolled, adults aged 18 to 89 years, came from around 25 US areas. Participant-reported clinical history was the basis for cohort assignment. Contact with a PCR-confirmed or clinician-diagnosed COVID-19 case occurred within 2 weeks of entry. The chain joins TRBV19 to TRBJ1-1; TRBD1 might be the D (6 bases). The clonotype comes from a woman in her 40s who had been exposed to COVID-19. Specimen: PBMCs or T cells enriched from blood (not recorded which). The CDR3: CASSRWTVNTEAFF. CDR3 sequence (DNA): TGTGCCAGTAGTAGGTGGACAGTGAACACTGAAGCTTTCTTT.